The entry below describes one T cell receptor (beta chain). The V and J ends lost 4 bases and 6 bases, in that order; junction bases with no gene match: 5. The CDR3 extends over 14 amino acids. The germline V gene encodes CDR1 MRHNA and CDR2 SNTAGT. Construction of the TCR beta libraries employed iRepertoire HTBI primers in conjunction with Arm-PCR of CDR3 regions. MiXCR, run by TCRdb on the multiplex PCR reads, gives a single entry per CDR3 protein. The sample consists of about 430,000 distinct CDR3 sequences, approximately 22% of them appearing once. Specified time point: persistent/refractory GD, antithyroid drugs over 5 years with positive TRAb. PBMCs were the source of the RNA used for TCR sequencing. The data were obtained in a study of regulatory T cells in long-lasting Graves disease.

Sequenced material: peripheral blood mononuclear cells (PBMCs), taken when the disease was refractory, from a patient treated with antithyroid drugs. The rearrangement joins TRBV6-4 to TRBJ2-7; 11 bases match TRBD2. The source of this sequence is a female donor with Graves disease. The CDR3 protein is CASSAGTSGIEQYF. CDR3 nucleotide sequence: TGTGCCAGCAGTGCCGGGACTAGCGGTATCGAGCAGTACTTC.